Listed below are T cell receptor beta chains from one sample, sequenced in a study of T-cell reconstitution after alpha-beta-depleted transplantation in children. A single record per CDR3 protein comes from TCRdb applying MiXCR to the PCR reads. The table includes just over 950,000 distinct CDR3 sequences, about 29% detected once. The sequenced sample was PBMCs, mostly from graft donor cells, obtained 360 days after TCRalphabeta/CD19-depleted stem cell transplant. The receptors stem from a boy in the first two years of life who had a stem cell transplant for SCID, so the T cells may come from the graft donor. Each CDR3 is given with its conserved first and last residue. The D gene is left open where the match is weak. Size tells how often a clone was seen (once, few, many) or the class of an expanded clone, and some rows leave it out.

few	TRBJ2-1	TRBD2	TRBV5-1	TGCGCCAGCAGCCTGGGACTACCCTACAATGAGCAGTTCTTC	CASSLGLPYNEQFF
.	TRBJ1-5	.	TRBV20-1	TGCAGTGCTAGAGATGAAAAGGGACACGATCAGCCCCAGCATTTT	CSARDEKGHDQPQHF
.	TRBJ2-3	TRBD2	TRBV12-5	TGTGCTAGTGGTTCCGGGACTAGCGGCCCAGATACGCAGTATTTT	CASGSGTSGPDTQYF
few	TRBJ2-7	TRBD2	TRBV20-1	TGCAGTGCTAGGACCGGACTAGCGATTGACGAGCAGTACTTC	CSARTGLAIDEQYF
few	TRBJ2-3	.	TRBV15	TGTGCCACCAGCAGAGGAAGTCTGGGGGATACGCAGTATTTT	CATSRGSLGDTQYF
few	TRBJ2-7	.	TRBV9	TGTGCCAGCAGCGTAGAACACGCTTCCTACGAGCAGTACTTC	CASSVEHASYEQYF
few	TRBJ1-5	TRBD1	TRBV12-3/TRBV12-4	TGTGCCAGCAGTTTACGGAGGGGGCAAGGTGGCAATCAGCCCCAGCATTTT	CASSLRRGQGGNQPQHF
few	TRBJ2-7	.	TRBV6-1	TGTGCCAGCAGTCAGACTGACAAGGGAAGCTCCTACGAGCAGTACTTC	CASSQTDKGSSYEQYF
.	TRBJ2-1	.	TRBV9	TGTGCCAGCAGCGTAGGCTATGAGGTGTATGCTGAGCAGTTCTTC	CASSVGYEVYAEQFF
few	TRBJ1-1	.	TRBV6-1	TGTGCCAGCAAATACGACAGCGGGCCCACTGAAGCTTTCTTT	CASKYDSGPTEAFF
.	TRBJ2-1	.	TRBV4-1	TGCGCCAGCAGCCAAGAAGGGGTGTTCCCAAATTACAATGAGCAGTTCTTC	CASSQEGVFPNYNEQFF
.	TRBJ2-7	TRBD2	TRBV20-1	TGCAGTGCCAGGATAGCGGGGGGGCGTCAGCAGTACTTC	CSARIAGGRQQYF
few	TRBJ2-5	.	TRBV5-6	TGTGCCAGCAGCTTGGTTAGCGGAGAAGAGACCCAGTACTTC	CASSLVSGEETQYF
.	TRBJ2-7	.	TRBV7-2	TGTGCCAGCAGCCGCATTTCGACAGGTCAAATCTCCTACGAGCAGTACTTC	CASSRISTGQISYEQYF
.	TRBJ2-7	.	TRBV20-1	TGCAGTGCTAGGCCGGCCACCTACGAGCAGTACTTC	CSARPATYEQYF
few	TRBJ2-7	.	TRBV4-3	TGCGCCAGCAGCCAAGAGGAAGGACCGCCCTACGAGCAGTACTTC	CASSQEEGPPYEQYF
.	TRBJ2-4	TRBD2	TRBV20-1	TGCAGTGCCACTCCCGGGGGGGCTAACATTCAGTACTTC	CSATPGGANIQYF
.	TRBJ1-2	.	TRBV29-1	TGCAGCGTTGAGTCTGGAAATGGCTACACCTTC	CSVESGNGYTF
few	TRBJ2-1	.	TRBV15	TGTGCCACCAGCAGAGATTGGGGGGCCGTAGGCGAGCAGTTCTTC	CATSRDWGAVGEQFF
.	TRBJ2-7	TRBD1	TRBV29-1	TGCAGCGTCCCTATAAGTGACAGGGGTGGTGAGCAGTACTTC	CSVPISDRGGEQYF
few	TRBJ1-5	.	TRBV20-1	TGCAGTGCTACTACAGGGACCAATCAGCCCCAGCATTTT	CSATTGTNQPQHF
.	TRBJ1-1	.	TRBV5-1	TGCGCCAGCAGCTTCTCTATCGGGACATACGCCACTGAAGCTTTCTTT	CASSFSIGTYATEAFF
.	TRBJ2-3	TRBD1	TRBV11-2	TGTGCCAGCAGCTTTAGGGGGCGGATGGCCTTGTTTGCAGATACGCAGTATTTT	CASSFRGRMALFADTQYF
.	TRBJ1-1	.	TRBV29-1	TGCAGCGTTGAAGGTGGGAAGGGGGCTTTCTTT	CSVEGGKGAFF
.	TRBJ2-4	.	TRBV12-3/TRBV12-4	TGTGCTTCAGAAGGTGCCAAAAACATTCAGTACTTC	CASEGAKNIQYF
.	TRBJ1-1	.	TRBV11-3	TGTGCCAGCAGCTCCGGAGCAGGGGTAACTGAAGCTTTCTTT	CASSSGAGVTEAFF
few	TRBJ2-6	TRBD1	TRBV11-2	TGTGCCAGCAGCAAGGGACAGCTATTCTACTCTGGGGCCAACGTCCTGACTTTC	CASSKGQLFYSGANVLTF
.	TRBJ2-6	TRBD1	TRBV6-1	TGTGCCAGCAGACCGGGACAGCTACGCTCTGGGGCCAACGTCCTGACTTTC	CASRPGQLRSGANVLTF
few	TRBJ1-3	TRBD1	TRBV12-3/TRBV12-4	TGTGCCAGCAGTTTCTACAGGGGAACTGGAAACACCATATATTTT	CASSFYRGTGNTIYF
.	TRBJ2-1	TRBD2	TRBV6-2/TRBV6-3	TGTGCCAGCAGTTACGGGAGGGAAAGAAATGAGCAGTTCTTC	CASSYGRERNEQFF
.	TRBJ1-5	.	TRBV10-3	TGTGCCATCTCCCGTAGTAATCAGCCCCAGCATTTT	CAISRSNQPQHF
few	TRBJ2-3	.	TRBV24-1	TGTGCCACCAGTGATTTAGTCGGCGGTAGCACAGATACGCAGTATTTT	CATSDLVGGSTDTQYF
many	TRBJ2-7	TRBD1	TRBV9	TGTGCCAGCAGCCGAGACAGGGGCGAGCAGTACTTC	CASSRDRGEQYF
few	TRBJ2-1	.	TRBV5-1	TGCGCCAGCAGCTGGGAGTACAATGAGCAGTTCTTC	CASSWEYNEQFF
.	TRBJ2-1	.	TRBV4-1	TGCGCCAGCAGCCCTGGAGGGCAGCCCCTCAATGAGCAGTTCTTC	CASSPGGQPLNEQFF
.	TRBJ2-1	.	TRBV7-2	TGTGCCAGCAGCTTGGGTATAAGGGTTGATGAGCAGTTCTTC	CASSLGIRVDEQFF
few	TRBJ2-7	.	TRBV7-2	TGTGCCAGCAGGTGGTTTGACGCCCGGGCCTACGAGCAGTACTTC	CASRWFDARAYEQYF
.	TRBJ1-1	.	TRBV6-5	TGTGCCACCCGACAGGATGGGCCGAACACTGAAGCTTTCTTT	CATRQDGPNTEAFF
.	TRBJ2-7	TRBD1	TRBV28	TGTGCCAGCAGTTTCCGGGACAGGGATCGCGAGCAGTACTTC	CASSFRDRDREQYF
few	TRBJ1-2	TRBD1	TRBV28	TGTGCCAGCAGTAGCGGGACAGGCACCCTATCCCTCTATGGCTACACCTTC	CASSSGTGTLSLYGYTF
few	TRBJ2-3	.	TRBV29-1	TGCAGCGCCACGGCGGGGGCGGGATCCACAGATACGCAGTATTTT	CSATAGAGSTDTQYF
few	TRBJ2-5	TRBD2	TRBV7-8	TGTGCCAGCAGTAGAGGAGGGCTAGCGGGGGGACAAGAGACCCAGTACTTC	CASSRGGLAGGQETQYF
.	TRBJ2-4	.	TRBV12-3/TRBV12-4	TGTGCCAGCAGTTTTGGTCAGGGCGCCAAAAACATTCAGTACTTC	CASSFGQGAKNIQYF
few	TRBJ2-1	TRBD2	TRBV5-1	TGCGCCAGCAGCTCCTTAATACTAGCGGGGGGGCCCAATGAGCAGTTCTTC	CASSSLILAGGPNEQFF
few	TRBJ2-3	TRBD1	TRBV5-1	TGCGCCAGCAGCCCACCGACAGGGGCGACAGATACGCAGTATTTT	CASSPPTGATDTQYF
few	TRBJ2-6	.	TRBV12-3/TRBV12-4	TGTGCCAGCAGTTTACTTCCCCGGATCGGGGCCAACGTCCTGACTTTC	CASSLLPRIGANVLTF
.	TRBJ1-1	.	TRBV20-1	TGCAGTGCTAGTAAATCAGGGTGGAACACTGAAGCTTTCTTT	CSASKSGWNTEAFF
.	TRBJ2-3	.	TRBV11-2	TGTGCCAGCAGCCTATCAAGCGGTCCAAGCACAGATACGCAGTATTTT	CASSLSSGPSTDTQYF
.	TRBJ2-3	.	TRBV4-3	TGCGCCAGCAGCCAAGATCTTTTAGGCATTCCCTTCACAGATACGCAGTATTTT	CASSQDLLGIPFTDTQYF
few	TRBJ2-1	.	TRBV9	TGTGCCAGCAGCCGCCGGGGGCCGGAGCAGTTCTTC	CASSRRGPEQFF
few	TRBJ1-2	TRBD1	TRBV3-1	TGTGCCAGCAGAAGCAGGGGGCGCCTTGGCTACACCTTC	CASRSRGRLGYTF
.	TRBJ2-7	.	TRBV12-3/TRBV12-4	TGTGCCAGCAGTTTACTGGCAGGGCCTCCTCTCGAGCAGTACTTC	CASSLLAGPPLEQYF
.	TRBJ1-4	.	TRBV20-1	TGCAGTGCTGGGGGGGGCTCAACTAATGAAAAACTGTTTTTT	CSAGGGSTNEKLFF
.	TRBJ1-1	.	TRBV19	TGTGCCAGTAGTATCCGTTCCGGACCGTGGGGGGACACTGAAGCTTTCTTT	CASSIRSGPWGDTEAFF
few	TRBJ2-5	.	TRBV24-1	TGTGCCACCGCTAATCAGGGGGAGACCCAGTACTTC	CATANQGETQYF
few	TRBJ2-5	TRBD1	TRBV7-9	TGTGCCAGCAGCCCCCATATGGACAGGGTCCAAGAGACCCAGTACTTC	CASSPHMDRVQETQYF
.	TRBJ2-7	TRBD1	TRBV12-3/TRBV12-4	TGTGCCAGCAGAGACACAGGGGGCGCCTCCTACGAGCAGTACTTC	CASRDTGGASYEQYF